The 22 T cell receptor beta chains below come from one sample, sequenced in a study of CD8 T cells in acute hepatitis C reinfection. The time point denotes: naive CD8 control sorted from an acute-time-point sample. The data were produced by immunoSEQ multiplex PCR, yet TCRdb's version contains in-frame clones alone and is incomplete. The sample carries about 38,000 clones, approximately 90% recorded once. The sequenced sample was naive CD8+ T cells from PBMCs. Every receptor here comes from a man aged 25 to 40 with chronic hepatitis C.

The J gene is TRBJ1-1, the V gene TRBV29-1; unclear D gene. The CDR3 contains 12 residues. The germline CDR1 and CDR2 sequences are SQVTM and ANQGSEA. The V end lost 3 bases, the J end lost 5 bases, and 10 bases lay between the germline ends. The CDR3 here is CSVETERTEAFF. For the CDR3, the DNA is TGCAGCGTTGAGACGGAGAGGACTGAAGCTTTCTTT.

The CDR3 DNA follows: TGTGCCAGCAGCCCCCTGCCACAAGCCGGCACAGATACGCAGTATTTT. Translating gives CASSPLPQAGTDTQYF. The chain uses TRBV11-2 and TRBJ2-3; D not resolved. The germline V gene encodes CDR1 SGHAT and CDR2 FQNNGV. The germline V and J ends were trimmed by 5 bases and 1 base, with 16 bases remaining between them. CDR3 length equals 16 residues.

The V call is TRBV7-9, the J call TRBJ2-6; D might be TRBD1 (6 bases). Germline lookup yields CDR1 SEHNR and CDR2 FQNEAQ (reference sequence). This CDR3 contains 17 residues. Trimming shortened V by 4 bases and J by 0 bases, and 13 bases separated the two germline ends. CDR3 protein: CASSYPDSFSGANVLTF. CDR3 in DNA: TGTGCCAGCAGCTACCCGGACAGTTTCTCTGGGGCCAACGTCCTGACTTTC. Complete variable domain (other parts from reference TRBV7-9 and TRBJ2-6): DTGVSQNPRHKITKRGQNVTFRCDPISEHNRLYWYRQTLGQGPEFLTYFQNEAQLEKSRLLSDRFSAERPKGSFSTLEIQRTEQGDSAMYLCASSYPDSFSGANVLTFGAGSRLTVL.

This chain links TRBV19 with TRBJ2-3; maybe TRBD1 (5 bases). V was cut by 5 bases and J by 3 bases, with 6 bases left in between. Germline V gene lookup returns CDR1 LNHDA and CDR2 SQIVND (reference sequence). This CDR3 is built from 12 residues. The CDR3 DNA reads TGTGCCAGTAGTCAGGGTACAGATACGCAGTATTTT. The encoded protein is CASSQGTDTQYF.

This CDR3 is CASSFIGEPMNTEAFF. For the CDR3, the DNA is TGTGCCAGCAGTTTCATTGGAGAGCCCATGAACACTGAAGCTTTCTTT. The rearrangement links TRBV27 to TRBJ1-1, with D unresolved. The CDR3 sequence is 16 residues long. Germline CDR1 is MNHEY and CDR2 is SMNVEV (reference sequence). V was trimmed by 3 bases and J by 0 bases, leaving 14 bases between them.

This chain uses TRBV6-5 with TRBJ1-2; TRBD1 agrees at 9 bases. J lost 7 bases, V lost 1 base, and 10 bases had no gene match. Germline CDR1 reads MNHEY; CDR2 reads SVGAGI. This CDR3 spans 16 amino acids. DNA for the CDR3: TGTGCCAGCAGTTACTTCCAACGCGGGGGACAGGGTGGCTACACCTTC. Translated: CASSYFQRGGQGGYTF.

The chain is built from TRBV29-1 and TRBJ1-3; D gene unclear. Per germline, CDR1 SQVTM and CDR2 ANQGSEA. The CDR3 is 11 residues long. Trimming left V 7 bases short and J 3 bases short, with 7 bases between. In nucleotides, the CDR3 is TGCAGCGCCCAGGATGGAAACACCATATATTTT. It is translated as CSAQDGNTIYF.

This clone was picked up one time. The chain recombines TRBV27 with TRBJ2-1, with 7 bases matching TRBD2. The CDR3 is made up of 15 amino acids. CDR1 and CDR2 (germline): MNHEY, SMNVEV (reference sequence). The V and J ends lost 2 bases and 4 bases, in that order; junction bases with no gene match: 5. CDR3 bases: TGTGCCAGCAGTTTAGGCGGGAGCATTTACAATGAGCAGTTCTTC. This encodes CASSLGGSIYNEQFF.

The chain links TRBV25-1 to TRBJ1-2, with 8 bases identical to TRBD1. The CDR3 totals 15 residues. Germline values: CDR1 MGHDK, CDR2 SYGVNS. The ends lost 4 bases at V and 8 bases at J; junction bases unmatched: 12. This chain's CDR3 is CASSAFTGGKGGYTF. CDR3 nucleotide sequence: TGTGCCAGCAGTGCGTTTACAGGGGGGAAAGGAGGCTACACCTTC.

The CDR3: CASSQISGENTGELFF. CDR3 DNA sequence: TGTGCCAGCAGCCAAATTAGCGGGGAGAACACCGGGGAGCTGTTTTTT. The rearrangement joins TRBV14 to TRBJ2-2; 8 bases line up with TRBD2. This CDR3 contains 16 residues. The V segment lost 2 bases and the J segment 1 base; nucleotides outside the gene matches: 3. Germline V lookup: CDR1 SGHDN, CDR2 FVKESK.

This clone was seen once. This chain uses TRBV11-1 with TRBJ1-1, with D hard to call. Trimming pared 1 base from V and 1 base from J, leaving 4 bases between. The length of the CDR3 is 13 residues. Germline V CDR1 and CDR2: SGHAT, FQDESV (reference sequence). CDR3 protein: CASSLVQNTEAFF. The CDR3 region has the DNA TGTGCCAGCAGCTTAGTCCAGAACACTGAAGCTTTCTTT.

This chain uses TRBV19 with TRBJ2-1, with TRBD2 matching 9 bases. The V and J ends lost 8 bases and 3 bases, in that order; junction bases with no gene match: 14. In germline, CDR1 is LNHDA, CDR2 SQIVND (reference sequence). This CDR3 contains 17 residues. DNA of the CDR3: TGTGCCAGTTTGACCACCGTAGCGGGAGTTCACTACAATGAGCAGTTCTTC. Translation gives CASLTTVAGVHYNEQFF.

This clone has a handful of counts. The gene calls are TRBV5-1 and TRBJ2-7; D is uncertain. V was trimmed by 2 bases and J by 3 bases, leaving 6 bases between them. Germline CDR1 is SGHRS and CDR2 is YFSETQ. This CDR3 has 12 amino acids. The CDR3, as DNA: TGCGCCAGCAGCTTCGATGGCTACGAGCAGTACTTC. As protein: CASSFDGYEQYF.

This chain joins TRBV5-4 and TRBJ2-1; TRBD2 matches 12 bases. The CDR3 has 16 residues. V gave up 1 base and J gave up 4 bases; unmatched junction bases: 3. Per germline, CDR1 SGHNT and CDR2 YYREEE (reference sequence). CDR3 coding DNA: TGTGCCAGCAGCTTGCTCCTAGCGGGGGGGTACAATGAGCAGTTCTTC. This translates into CASSLLLAGGYNEQFF.

This chain links TRBV5-4 with TRBJ2-5; D uncertain. V was trimmed by 4 bases and J by 5 bases, leaving 15 bases between them. Germline V gives CDR1 SGHNT, CDR2 YYREEE (reference sequence). The CDR3 runs 14 residues. The DNA for the CDR3 is TGTGCCAGCAGCGGGCATCAGGAGTTGGAGACCCAGTACTTC. Protein: CASSGHQELETQYF.

The J gene is TRBJ1-5, the V gene TRBV19; D is unresolved. Germline CDR1 is LNHDA and CDR2 is SQIVND (reference sequence). Trimming removed 4 bases from V and 3 bases from J, with 13 bases in between. The CDR3 runs 15 residues. CDR3 residues: CASSTFDASNQPQHF. The CDR3 nucleotides read TGTGCCAGTAGTACCTTCGACGCATCCAATCAGCCCCAGCATTTT.

The chain joins TRBV13 to TRBJ2-1; D ambiguous. Germline V CDR1 and CDR2: PRHDT, FYEKMQ (reference sequence). V was trimmed by 3 bases and J by 4 bases, leaving 10 bases between them. The CDR3 is made up of 14 amino acids. The CDR3 sequence is CASSLAPSYNEQFF. The DNA for the CDR3 is TGTGCCAGCAGCTTGGCCCCGTCGTACAATGAGCAGTTCTTC.

This clone was seen only a few times. The V gene is TRBV2, the J gene TRBJ2-7; D not certain. Germline CDR1 SNHLY, CDR2 FYNNEI. V was shortened by 7 bases and J by 4 bases, with 5 bases between the two germline ends. The CDR3 runs to 10 residues. As DNA, the CDR3 is TGTGCCAGCATCGCATACGAGCAGTACTTC. Amino acid sequence: CASIAYEQYF.

This clone was observed a few times. This rearrangement joins TRBV2 to TRBJ2-5; D is ambiguous. Trimming took off 7 bases at V and 0 bases at J, with 6 bases between the two ends. The CDR3 has 12 residues. Germline V gives CDR1 SNHLY, CDR2 FYNNEI. The CDR3 nucleotides read TGTGCCAGCACCACTTACCAAGAGACCCAGTACTTC. The encoded protein is CASTTYQETQYF.

DNA for the CDR3: TGTGCCAGCAGCTTACGTTTGAGGGGGCGGGAATACGAGCAGTACTTC. As protein: CASSLRLRGREYEQYF. The chain recombines TRBV7-6 with TRBJ2-7, with D tentatively TRBD1 (7 bases). The CDR3 has 16 amino acids. V gave up 2 bases and J gave up 4 bases, with 18 bases separating them. Germline CDR1 and CDR2: SGHVS and FNYEAQ. The entire variable domain, with the rest obtained from reference TRBV7-6 and TRBJ2-7, is as follows: GAGVSQSPRYKVTKRGQDVALRCDPISGHVSLYWYRQALGQGPEFLTYFNYEAQQDKSGLPNDRFSAERPEGSISTLTIQRTEQRDSAMYRCASSLRLRGREYEQYFGPGTRLTVT.

This clone was seen a single time. This chain uses TRBV6-5 with TRBJ2-7, with 8 bases lining up with TRBD2. Germline V gives CDR1 MNHEY, CDR2 SVGAGI. V shed 0 bases and J 7 bases; nucleotides not matched to a gene: 11. The length of the CDR3 is 16 residues. The CDR3 reads CASSYSVAGSPDEQYF. For the CDR3, the DNA is TGTGCCAGCAGTTACTCGGTAGCGGGGTCTCCGGATGAGCAGTACTTC.

This clone was counted only a few times. The J gene is TRBJ1-5, the V gene TRBV7-9; 7 bases are shared with TRBD1. This CDR3 is built from 14 residues. J gave up 3 bases and V 4 bases, and 3 bases lay outside the gene matches. Germline V CDR1 and CDR2: SEHNR, FQNEAQ (reference sequence). CDR3 loop: CASSSGQLNQPQHF. DNA of the CDR3: TGTGCCAGCAGCTCGGGACAGCTCAATCAGCCCCAGCATTTT.